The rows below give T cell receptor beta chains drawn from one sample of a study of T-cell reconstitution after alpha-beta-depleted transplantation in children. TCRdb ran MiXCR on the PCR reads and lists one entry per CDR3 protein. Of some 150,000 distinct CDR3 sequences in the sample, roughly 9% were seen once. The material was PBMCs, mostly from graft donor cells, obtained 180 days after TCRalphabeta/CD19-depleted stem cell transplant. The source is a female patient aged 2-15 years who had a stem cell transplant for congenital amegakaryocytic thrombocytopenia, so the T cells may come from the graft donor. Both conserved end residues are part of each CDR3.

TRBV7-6	CASSLGNSGGTYEQYF
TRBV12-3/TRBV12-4	CASSPTPYGYTF
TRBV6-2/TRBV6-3	CASSYQGRINSPLHF
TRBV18	CASSPDRAKGYTF
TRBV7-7	CASSLNVPGTLADEQFF
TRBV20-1	CSASPSGGSYEQYF
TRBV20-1	CSARRSPNNEQFF
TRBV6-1	CASSLGLAGGASTYTQYF
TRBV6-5	CASSYSGLRREADYGYTF
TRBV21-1	CASGAGQGEETQYF
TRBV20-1	CSVKGDPALGPNVLTF
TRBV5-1	CATSGDRDTYNDQFF
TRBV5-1	CASSLGRDGGELFF
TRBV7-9	CASSLPLGDFNEQFF
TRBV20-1	CRAGPLHF
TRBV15	CATSRDQPGQPQHF
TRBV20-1	CSATGTRAYEQYF
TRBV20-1	CSPLAGGSNEQFF
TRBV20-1	CSADTGFEEKLFF
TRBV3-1	CASSQGSGPGYGYTF
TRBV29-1	CSVDLWETQYF
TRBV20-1	CSLGVADTQYF
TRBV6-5	CASSYSGRRAHNYGYTF
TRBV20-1	CSASRTGGGVRFSDTESFF
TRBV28	CASSWGRDEQYF
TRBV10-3	CATVGRTGGAVQYF
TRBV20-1	CSARDPRGGSGELFF
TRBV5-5	CASSFFFSGTRTDTQYF
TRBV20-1	CSARVQGAGNTIYF